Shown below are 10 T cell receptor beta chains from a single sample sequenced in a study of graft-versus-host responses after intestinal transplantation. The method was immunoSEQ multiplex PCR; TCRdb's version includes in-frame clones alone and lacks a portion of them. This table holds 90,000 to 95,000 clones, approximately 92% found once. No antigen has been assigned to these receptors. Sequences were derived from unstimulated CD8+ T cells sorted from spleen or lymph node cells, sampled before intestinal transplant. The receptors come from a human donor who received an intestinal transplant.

In nucleotides, the CDR3 is TGTGCCAGCAGCCCAGGGACTAGCGGCTACGAGCAGTACTTC. This gives the protein CASSPGTSGYEQYF. The V call is TRBV27, the J call TRBJ2-7; TRBD2 matches at 11 bases. The CDR3 length is 14 residues. With 6 bases clipped from V and 3 bases from J, the junction kept 4 bases outside the gene matches. Germline CDR1 MNHEY, CDR2 SMNVEV (reference sequence).

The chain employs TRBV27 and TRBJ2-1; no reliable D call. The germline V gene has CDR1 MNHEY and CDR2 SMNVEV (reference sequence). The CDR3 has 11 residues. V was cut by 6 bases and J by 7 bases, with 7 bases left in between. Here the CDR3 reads CASRTGNEQFF. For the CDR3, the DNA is TGTGCCAGCAGGACCGGGAATGAGCAGTTCTTC.

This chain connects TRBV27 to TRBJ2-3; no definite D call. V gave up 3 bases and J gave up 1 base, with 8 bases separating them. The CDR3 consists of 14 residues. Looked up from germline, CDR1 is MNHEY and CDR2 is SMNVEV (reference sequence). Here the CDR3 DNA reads TGTGCCAGCAGTTTGTTCGTAGGCACAGATACGCAGTATTTT. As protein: CASSLFVGTDTQYF.

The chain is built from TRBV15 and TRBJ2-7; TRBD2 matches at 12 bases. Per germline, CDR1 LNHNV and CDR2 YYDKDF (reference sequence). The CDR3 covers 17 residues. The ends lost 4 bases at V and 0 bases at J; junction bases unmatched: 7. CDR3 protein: CATSTGLAGSGSYEQYF. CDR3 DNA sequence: TGTGCCACCAGCACCGGACTAGCGGGATCGGGCTCCTACGAGCAGTACTTC.

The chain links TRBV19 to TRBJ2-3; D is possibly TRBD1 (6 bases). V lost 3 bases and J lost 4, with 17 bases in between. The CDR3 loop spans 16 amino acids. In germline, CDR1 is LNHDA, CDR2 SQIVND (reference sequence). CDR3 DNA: TGTGCCAGTAGTATGGATAACCATGGGGGCCCAGATACGCAGTATTTT. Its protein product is CASSMDNHGGPDTQYF.

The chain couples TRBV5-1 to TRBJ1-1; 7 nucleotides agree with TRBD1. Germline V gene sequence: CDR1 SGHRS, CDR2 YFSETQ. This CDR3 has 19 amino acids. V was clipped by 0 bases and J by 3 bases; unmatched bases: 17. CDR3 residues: CASSLGFVQGGPPDTEAFF. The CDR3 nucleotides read TGCGCCAGCAGCTTGGGGTTCGTGCAGGGGGGACCCCCCGACACTGAAGCTTTCTTT.

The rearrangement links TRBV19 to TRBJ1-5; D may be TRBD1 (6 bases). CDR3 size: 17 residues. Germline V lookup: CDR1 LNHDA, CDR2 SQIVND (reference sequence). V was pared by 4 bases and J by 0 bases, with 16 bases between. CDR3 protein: CASSTPGHFYSNQPQHF. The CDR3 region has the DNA TGTGCCAGTAGTACCCCGGGACACTTTTATAGCAATCAGCCCCAGCATTTT.

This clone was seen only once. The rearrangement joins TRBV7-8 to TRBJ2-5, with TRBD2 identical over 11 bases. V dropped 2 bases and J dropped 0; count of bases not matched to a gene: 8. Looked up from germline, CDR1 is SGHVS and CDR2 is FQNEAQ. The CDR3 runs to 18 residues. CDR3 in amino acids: CASSLLGLAEVYQETQYF. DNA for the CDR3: TGTGCCAGCAGCTTATTGGGACTAGCGGAAGTGTACCAAGAGACCCAGTACTTC.

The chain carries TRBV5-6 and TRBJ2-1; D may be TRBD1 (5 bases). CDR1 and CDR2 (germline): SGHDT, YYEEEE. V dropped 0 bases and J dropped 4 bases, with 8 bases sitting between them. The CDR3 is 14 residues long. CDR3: CASSLGGAYNEQFF. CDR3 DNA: TGTGCCAGCAGCTTGGGGGGCGCTTACAATGAGCAGTTCTTC. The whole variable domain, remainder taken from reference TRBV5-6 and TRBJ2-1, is DAGVTQSPTHLIKTRGQQVTLRCSPKSGHDTVSWYQQALGQGPQFIFQYYEEEERQRGNFPDRFSGHQFPNYSSELNVNALLLGDSALYLCASSLGGAYNEQFFGPGTRLTVL.

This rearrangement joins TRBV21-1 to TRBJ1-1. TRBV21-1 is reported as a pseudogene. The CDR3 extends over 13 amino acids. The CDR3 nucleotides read TGTGCCAGCAGCAAAGTGGGGACTCTAGAAGCTTTCTTT. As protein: CASSKVGTLEAFF.